Presented here are 15 T cell receptor beta chains from one specimen sequenced in a study of shared clonotypes between healthy human individuals. Measured with immunoSEQ multiplex PCR; TCRdb has only the in-frame clones, and not every one. Here the sample spans under 850,000 clones, 85% to 95% being singletons. CD45RO negativity and positive selection for CCR7 defined naive CD8 cells, a population that excluded terminally differentiated effector memory CD45RA+ cells. The specimen was naive CD8+ T cells sorted from blood. These TCRs come from a man younger than 45 in good health.

The chain carries TRBV18 and TRBJ2-1, with 7 bases lining up with TRBD1. This CDR3 is built from 18 residues. The J segment lost 0 bases and the V segment lost 0 bases, leaving 8 bases of the junction unmatched. The germline gives CDR1 KGHSH, CDR2 LQKENI. The CDR3: CASSPPRDRSSSYNEQFF. The CDR3 coding sequence is TGTGCCAGCTCACCACCAAGGGACAGATCCAGCTCCTACAATGAGCAGTTCTTC.

DNA for the CDR3: TGCAGCGTTGGCAGGGTCACTGAAGCTTTCTTT. It encodes CSVGRVTEAFF. The chain combines TRBV29-1 with TRBJ1-1, with D maybe TRBD1 (5 bases). V lost 4 bases and J 4 bases, leaving 7 bases between the germline ends. Germline V gives CDR1 SQVTM, CDR2 ANQGSEA. CDR3 length equals 11 residues.

The V call is TRBV2, the J call TRBJ2-2; TRBD1 aligns across 9 bases. Germline CDR1 SNHLY, CDR2 FYNNEI. The ends lost 4 bases at V and 6 bases at J; junction bases unmatched: 3. The CDR3 spans 14 residues. This CDR3 reads CASSADRGSGELFF. In nucleotides, the CDR3 is TGTGCCAGCAGTGCGGACAGGGGCTCCGGGGAGCTGTTTTTT.

This chain uses TRBV5-6 with TRBJ2-7; 9 nucleotides line up with TRBD1. The CDR3 is 13 residues long. Losses at the gene ends were 4 bases for V and 4 bases for J; bases not matched to a gene: 3. Germline V gene lookup returns CDR1 SGHDT and CDR2 YYEEEE. The CDR3 nucleotides are TGTGCCAGCAGCCCACAGGGGGCTTACGAGCAGTACTTC. Its translation is CASSPQGAYEQYF.

The genes are TRBV7-9 and TRBJ1-4, with 9 bases that match TRBD1. The CDR3 runs to 15 residues. The germline V gene has CDR1 SEHNR and CDR2 FQNEAQ (reference sequence). Unmatched junction bases numbered 6, after V lost 5 bases and J lost 5 bases. The CDR3 region is CASSPGTGLNEKLFF. The DNA of the CDR3 is TGTGCCAGCAGCCCGGGGACAGGGCTAAATGAAAAACTGTTTTTT.

The rearrangement uses TRBV29-1 and TRBJ2-3; D may match TRBD1 or TRBD2 (5 bases each). Trimming left V 4 bases short and J 2 bases short, with 13 bases between. This CDR3 region has 14 residues. The germline CDR1 and CDR2 sequences are SQVTM and ANQGSEA. The CDR3 region is CSVASGRDTDTQYF. Here the CDR3 DNA reads TGCAGCGTTGCATCGGGGCGAGACACAGATACGCAGTATTTT.

The chain uses TRBV29-1 and TRBJ2-2; 7 bases agree with TRBD2. Trimming took 5 bases from V and 6 from J; bases not matched to a gene: 9. This CDR3 is built from 14 residues. Germline CDR1 and CDR2: SQVTM and ANQGSEA. The CDR3 DNA sequence: TGCAGCGTTCGCGGGGGTTCTGTGCCCGGGGAGCTGTTTTTT. Residues: CSVRGGSVPGELFF.

This chain links TRBV28 with TRBJ1-5, with 7 bases aligning to TRBD1. The CDR3 is 15 amino acids. The junction had 7 bases not matched to a gene; V was cut back by 1 base and J by 7 bases. From germline, CDR1 is MDHEN and CDR2 SYDVKM. CDR3 coding DNA: TGTGCCAGCAGTTTATATCAGGGGGTCGGACAGCCCCAGCATTTT. Its translation: CASSLYQGVGQPQHF.

The V and J genes are TRBV5-4 and TRBJ1-2, with no clear D. The CDR3 contains 12 residues. Trimming left V 0 bases short and J 5 bases short, with 5 bases between. CDR1 is SGHNT and CDR2 is YYREEE in the germline V gene (reference sequence). The CDR3 spells CASSLGLYGYTF. CDR3 coding DNA: TGTGCCAGCAGCTTGGGCCTTTATGGCTACACCTTC.

The gene calls are TRBV5-1 and TRBJ2-2; 8 positions match TRBD1. Trimming took 2 bases from V and 7 from J; bases not matched to a gene: 16. The CDR3 is 18 residues long. Germline CDR1 SGHRS, CDR2 YFSETQ. CDR3 loop: CASSFPTSGTGGSGELFF. The CDR3, as DNA: TGCGCCAGCAGCTTCCCGACATCCGGGACAGGTGGGAGCGGGGAGCTGTTTTTT. Looking up the rest from reference TRBV5-1 and TRBJ2-2 gives the full variable domain: KAGVTQTPRYLIKTRGQQVTLSCSPISGHRSVSWYQQTPGQGLQFLFEYFSETQRNKGNFPGRFSGRQFSNSRSEMNVSTLELGDSALYLCASSFPTSGTGGSGELFFGEGSRLTVL.

The gene calls are TRBV6-5 and TRBJ2-2, with 7 bases fitting TRBD2. Germline CDR1 reads MNHEY; CDR2 reads SVGAGI. V gave up 2 bases and J gave up 1 base; unmatched junction bases: 4. CDR3 length: 16 amino acids. The CDR3 spells CASSYHTSVNTGELFF. The CDR3 nucleotides are TGTGCCAGCAGTTACCATACTAGCGTGAACACCGGGGAGCTGTTTTTT.

The chain recombines TRBV4-3 with TRBJ2-7, with a possible D match to TRBD2 (6 bases). V lost 3 bases and J 4 bases, leaving 16 bases between the germline ends. CDR3 length: 15 residues. Germline-derived CDR1 and CDR2 are LGHNA and YSLEER. DNA of the CDR3: TGCGCCAGCAGCCAGATGCGCCTAGCGTCATACGAGCAGTACTTC. As protein: CASSQMRLASYEQYF.

The CDR3 sequence is CASSWGEGVTSYEQYF. In DNA form, the CDR3 reads TGTGCCAGCAGCTGGGGTGAAGGCGTTACCTCCTACGAGCAGTACTTC. This chain joins TRBV7-8 and TRBJ2-7; D not certain. V lost 4 bases and J 0 bases, leaving 16 bases between the germline ends. This CDR3 comprises 16 residues. The germline CDR1 and CDR2 sequences are SGHVS and FQNEAQ. Drawing the rest from reference TRBV7-8 and TRBJ2-7, the complete variable domain is GAGVSQSPRYKVAKRGQDVALRCDPISGHVSLFWYQQALGQGPEFLTYFQNEAQLDKSGLPSDRFFAERPEGSVSTLKIQRTQQEDSAVYLCASSWGEGVTSYEQYFGPGTRLTVT.

The chain links TRBV6-1 to TRBJ2-1; tentatively, D is TRBD2 (6 bases). Germline CDR1 reads MNHNS; CDR2 reads SASEGT. The CDR3 is 15 amino acids. The V gene lost 4 bases and the J gene lost 4 bases, with 14 bases spanning the gap. The CDR3 sequence: CASSGGLGGYNEQFF. The CDR3 nucleotides read TGTGCCAGCAGTGGAGGACTGGGGGGATACAATGAGCAGTTCTTC.

Note on this clone: The sample has other DNA sequences that encode this CDR3 too. V and J are TRBV14 and TRBJ2-7, with D unclear. Germline V gene lookup returns CDR1 SGHDN and CDR2 FVKESK. The V end lost 1 base, the J end lost 2 bases, and 6 bases lay between the germline ends. This CDR3 has 13 amino acids. The CDR3 is CASSQGRTYEQYF. The DNA for the CDR3 is TGTGCCAGCAGCCAAGGAAGGACCTACGAGCAGTACTTC.